These 18 T cell receptor beta chains were all obtained from the same sample, sequenced in a study of CD8+CD57+ T cells in acquired aplastic anemia. Selection for sequencing was limited to patients who had shown CD8+CD57+ cell expansion by flow cytometry. Template material for TCR beta VDJ and CDR3 profiling consisted of genomic DNA. From the reads, TCRdb called clonotypes with MiXCR, one entry per CDR3 protein. The sample consists of 110,000 or so distinct CDR3 sequences, under 60% of them appearing once. Sequencing was performed on sorted CD4+, CD8+, or CD8+CD57+ T cells (not recorded which) from PBMCs. The receptors were gathered from a human donor with aplastic anemia.

Ten or more counts support this clonotype. The chain joins TRBV4-1 to TRBJ2-5; 12 nucleotides agree with TRBD2. The junction had 5 bases not matched to a gene; V was cut back by 4 bases and J by 5 bases. The germline V gene has CDR1 MGHRA and CDR2 YSYEKL. The length of the CDR3 is 15 residues. The CDR3 loop reads CASSPLAGGSETQYF. The CDR3 DNA is TGCGCCAGCAGCCCCCTAGCGGGAGGGTCGGAGACCCAGTACTTC.

At least ten counts were recorded for this clonotype. CDR3 amino acids: CASSLLASSSYEQYF. CDR3 bases: TGTGCCAGCAGTTTACTAGCGAGTTCCTCCTACGAGCAGTACTTC. This chain connects TRBV12-3 or TRBV12-4 to TRBJ2-7; D is possibly TRBD2 (6 bases). Trimming took off 2 bases at V and 0 bases at J, with 11 bases between the two ends. The CDR3 runs to 15 residues.

Note on this clonotype: The junction does not match germline at one end; this may be a read error. The gene calls are TRBV7-7 and TRBJ2-2; D is unclear. Germline CDR1 is SSHAT and CDR2 is FNYEAQ (reference sequence). CDR3 length: 14 amino acids. The CDR3 spells CASSLTANTGELFF. Written as DNA, the CDR3 is TGTGCTAGCAGCTTAACGGCGAACACCGGGGAGCTGTTTTTT. Supplemented by reference TRBV7-7 and TRBJ2-2, the full variable domain reads GAGVSQSPRYKVTKRGQDVTLRCDPISSHATLYWYQQALGQGPEFLTYFNYEAQPDKSGLPSDRFSAERPEGSISTLTIQRTEQRDSAMYRCASSLTANTGELFFGEGSRLTVL.

This chain connects TRBV24-1 to TRBJ2-7; TRBD1 or TRBD2 may be the D gene (5 bases each). In germline, CDR1 is KGHDR, CDR2 SFDVKD. The CDR3 has 16 residues. V was trimmed by 3 bases and J by 6 bases, leaving 20 bases between them. The CDR3 region is CATSDTFTGTGSEQYF. For the CDR3, the DNA is TGTGCCACCAGTGATACTTTCACCGGGACGGGTAGCGAGCAGTACTTC.

The chain employs TRBV7-2 and TRBJ1-4; no clear D gene. Germline CDR1 reads SGHTA; CDR2 reads FQGNSA. The CDR3 consists of 13 residues. V was clipped by 3 bases and J by 4 bases, with 6 bases between them. The CDR3 is CASSLASNEKLFF. The CDR3, as DNA: TGTGCCAGCAGCTTGGCCAGTAATGAAAAACTGTTTTTT.

The chain couples TRBV5-1 to TRBJ1-6, with D possibly matching TRBD1 (5 bases). V lost 4 bases and J 9 bases, leaving 20 bases between the germline ends. This CDR3 comprises 16 residues. Germline loops: CDR1 SGHRS, CDR2 YFSETQ. CDR3 DNA: TGCGCCAGCAGCCCCGGGACCGCCCCGGGGGGTTCACCCCTCCACTTT. This codes for CASSPGTAPGGSPLHF.

This clonotype is a singleton in its sample. CDR3 protein: CASSREGSSYGYTF. The CDR3 DNA reads TGTGCCAGCAGTCGTGAAGGTTCCAGCTATGGCTACACCTTC. The V and J genes are TRBV25-1 and TRBJ1-2; D unclear. V was pared by 5 bases and J by 4 bases, with 14 bases between. The CDR3 is 14 residues long. Germline V gene data show CDR1 as MGHDK and CDR2 as SYGVNS.

V gene TRBV25-1 combines with J gene TRBJ1-1; D gene unclear. V was shortened by 2 bases and J by 5 bases, with 12 bases between the two germline ends. The CDR3 spans 14 residues. The germline V gene has CDR1 MGHDK and CDR2 SYGVNS. The CDR3 DNA is TGTGCCAGCAGTGAACCAACTGGATTTACTGAAGCTTTCTTT. This codes for CASSEPTGFTEAFF.

This clonotype was detected ten times or more. The CDR3 DNA reads TGTGCCACCAGTGATGGCAGGGGGCCCACCGGGGAGCTGTTTTTT. Its protein product is CATSDGRGPTGELFF. The V gene is TRBV24-1, the J gene TRBJ2-2; 8 bases are a match to TRBD1. The CDR3 length is 15 residues. Unmatched junction bases numbered 3, after V lost 3 bases and J lost 4 bases. CDR1 and CDR2 from the germline V gene are KGHDR and SFDVKD.

This chain links TRBV24-1 with TRBJ2-5; D is unresolved. From germline, CDR1 is KGHDR and CDR2 SFDVKD. Trimming cost V 1 base and J 3 bases, with 11 bases left between them. The CDR3 is made up of 15 amino acids. The CDR3, as DNA: TGTGCCACCAGTGATTTAATGGCTCCAGAAGAGACCCAGTACTTC. This codes for CATSDLMAPEETQYF.

This clonotype was counted many times. The CDR3: CASSIGGGSYNEQFF. In DNA form, the CDR3 reads TGTGCCAGTAGTATCGGGGGGGGCTCCTACAATGAGCAGTTCTTC. The chain employs TRBV19 and TRBJ2-1; 8 bases map to TRBD2. The V and J ends lost 3 bases and 0 bases, in that order; junction bases with no gene match: 1. The germline CDR1 and CDR2 sequences are LNHDA and SQIVND (reference sequence). The CDR3 sequence is 15 residues long.

A note on this clonotype: In this CDR3 the conserved last residue, phenylalanine or tryptophan, is missing, so a read error is likely. V is TRBV7-9 and J is TRBJ2-7; TRBD1 matches 7 bases. The CDR3 is 14 residues long. CDR1 is SEHNR and CDR2 is FQNEAQ in the germline V gene (reference sequence). CDR3 in amino acids: CASSIAGQDYEQYL. Written as DNA, the CDR3 is TGTGCCAGCAGCATAGCAGGACAGGACTACGAGCAGTACCTC.

This clonotype is labeled as medium-sized (0.01 to 0.1%). This rearrangement joins TRBV15 to TRBJ2-1; 7 bases fit TRBD1. Germline CDR1 and CDR2: LNHNV and YYDKDF (reference sequence). This CDR3 has 18 amino acids. V shed 3 bases, J shed 3 bases, and the junction held 14 bases outside the gene matches. In nucleotides, the CDR3 is TGTGCCACCAGCAGGCCAGGGGGTAATCGACAGTACTACAATGAGCAGTTCTTC. It codes for CATSRPGGNRQYYNEQFF.

The chain links TRBV9 to TRBJ2-1; possible D gene TRBD1, 6 bases. CDR1 SGDLS and CDR2 YYNGEE come from the germline V gene. V was cut by 1 base and J by 9 bases, with 11 bases left in between. This CDR3 has 13 amino acids. The CDR3 coding sequence is TGTGCCAGCAGCGTACTGGGGGCGGGTGAGCAGTTCTTC. Amino acids: CASSVLGAGEQFF.

This clonotype was detected only a few times. The genes are TRBV4-1 and TRBJ2-7, with TRBD2 identical over 10 bases. Trimming took 4 bases from V and 6 from J; bases not matched to a gene: 21. This CDR3 is 19 amino acids long. The germline V gene has CDR1 MGHRA and CDR2 YSYEKL. The CDR3 loop reads CASSLSGGVPGLASVEQYF. In nucleotides, the CDR3 is TGCGCCAGCAGCCTTAGCGGAGGAGTACCGGGACTAGCGTCTGTCGAGCAGTACTTC.

The chain has TRBV7-9 and TRBJ2-7; TRBD2 aligns across 8 bases. CDR1 is SEHNR, CDR2 FQNEAQ, per germline (reference sequence). V was pared by 3 bases and J by 2 bases, with 6 bases of the junction left unmatched. The CDR3 spans 15 residues. The CDR3: CASSFLSGTPYEQYF. The CDR3 bases are TGTGCCAGCAGCTTTCTTAGCGGGACCCCCTACGAGCAGTACTTC.

The chain joins TRBV7-9 to TRBJ1-1; D uncertain. The germline V gene has CDR1 SEHNR and CDR2 FQNEAQ (reference sequence). The CDR3 extends over 14 amino acids. With 5 bases removed from V and 0 bases from J, the gap between germline ends came to 10 bases. The DNA of the CDR3 is TGTGCCAGCAGCAAGGCGGAGATGAACACTGAAGCTTTCTTT. It is translated as CASSKAEMNTEAFF.

V usage is TRBV20-1 and J usage is TRBJ2-7, with TRBD2 identical over 7 bases. Germline V gives CDR1 DFQATT, CDR2 SNEGSKA (reference sequence). With 1 base clipped from V and 3 bases from J, the junction kept 6 bases outside the gene matches. The CDR3 runs to 14 residues. CDR3 coding DNA: TGCAGTGCTAGAGCCACGGGCGGGAGCTACGAGCAGTACTTC. Amino acid sequence: CSARATGGSYEQYF.